This T cell receptor beta chain comes out of a study of early T cells in non-severe SARS-CoV-2 infection. TCRdb re-called the 5' RACE reads through MiXCR, storing one row per CDR3 protein. The table records some 38,000 distinct CDR3 sequences, approximately 4.1% of them present only once. This clonotype was found many times. Germline V gene sequence: CDR1 ENHRY, CDR2 SYGVKD. The CDR3 has 15 residues. V gave up 6 bases and J gave up 1 base; unmatched junction bases: 3. J is TRBJ2-2 and V is TRBV10-3, with 9 positions matching TRBD1. The sequence was collected from an adult who was a healthcare worker with PCR-confirmed SARS-CoV-2 infection or an uninfected control (not recorded which). Material for sequencing was whole blood. The CDR3 bases are TGTGCCATCAGGGGACAGGGAATGAACACCGGGGAGCTGTTTTTT. Its translation: CAIRGQGMNTGELFF.